A single sample gave rise to the 30 T cell receptor beta chains below, sequenced in a study of OX40 agonist ivuxolimab in advanced cancers. The library was produced with the immunoSEQ multiplex PCR assay. Entries here come from immuneACCESS through TCRdb and include only in-frame sequences with V and J called. Some clones fail to appear in such tables; in the studies checked, an unresolved V gene covers under half of the shortfall, and the cause of the remainder is unknown. The sample profile shows 45,000 to 65,000 clones; roughly 90% of them were found once. The top ten constitute roughly 3.5% of the sample. Here the sequenced sample was CD4+ or CD8+ T cells sorted from blood, taken in a trial of the OX40 agonist ivuxolimab. The receptors here all came from an adult with an advanced solid tumor such as melanoma, head and neck, liver or kidney cancer.

The sample holds a few counts of this clone. This chain connects TRBV9 to TRBJ2-7; maybe TRBD1 (5 bases). The CDR3 runs 13 residues. V lost 4 bases, J lost 1 base, and 9 bases lay in between. Germline loops: CDR1 SGDLS, CDR2 YYNGEE. CDR3 coding DNA: TGTGCCAGCAGCTCGACAGCTTCCTACGAGCAGTACTTC. It yields the protein CASSSTASYEQYF.

The V and J genes are TRBV10-3 and TRBJ2-7; D ambiguous. CDR3 length: 13 residues. With 8 bases removed from V and 2 bases from J, the gap between germline ends came to 13 bases. The V gene's germline CDR1 is ENHRY and CDR2 SYGVKD. CDR3 in DNA: TGTGCCATCGGGCATGGGCAGACCTACGAGCAGTACTTC. It codes for CAIGHGQTYEQYF.

The gene calls are TRBV5-6 and TRBJ1-6; 9 positions match TRBD1. Germline trimming cut 0 bases from V and 7 bases from J; bases unmatched to any gene: 11. The CDR3 has 18 residues. Germline CDR1 and CDR2: SGHDT and YYEEEE. The CDR3 sequence is CASSLEKSGTGWNSPLHF. The CDR3 coding sequence is TGTGCCAGCAGCTTGGAGAAGTCCGGGACAGGGTGGAATTCACCCCTCCACTTT.

The chain uses TRBV5-1 and TRBJ1-3; D not resolved. Germline CDR1 SGHRS, CDR2 YFSETQ. The CDR3 is 15 amino acids. The V gene lost 1 base and the J gene lost 0 bases, with 8 bases spanning the gap. The CDR3 loop is CASSLSAGSGNTIYF. The CDR3 nucleotides read TGCGCCAGCAGCTTGTCGGCGGGCTCTGGAAACACCATATATTTT.

The rearrangement joins TRBV27 to TRBJ1-5, with D possibly being TRBD1 (5 bases). Germline V lookup: CDR1 MNHEY, CDR2 SMNVEV (reference sequence). Trimming stripped 7 bases from V and 1 base from J, with 23 bases between. The CDR3 has 18 amino acids. DNA of the CDR3: TGTGCCAGCACTCCTTGGGGGGTGGCGGGGGTGAGCAATCAGCCCCAGCATTTT. This codes for CASTPWGVAGVSNQPQHF.

The rearrangement links TRBV7-8 to TRBJ1-5; D is ambiguous. CDR1 SGHVS and CDR2 FQNEAQ come from the germline V gene. Trimming took 3 bases from V and 3 from J, leaving 9 bases between them. This CDR3 region has 14 residues. For the CDR3, the DNA is TGTGCCAGCAGCTTTAGCCGGGACAATCAGCCCCAGCATTTT. Protein sequence: CASSFSRDNQPQHF.

The chain combines TRBV7-2 with TRBJ2-1; D gene ambiguous. This CDR3 has 12 amino acids. V was cut by 5 bases and J by 7 bases, with 9 bases left in between. The germline V gene encodes CDR1 SGHTA and CDR2 FQGNSA. The CDR3 loop is CASSPGINEQFF. CDR3 coding DNA: TGTGCCAGCAGCCCCGGCATTAATGAGCAGTTCTTC.

The CDR3: CASNGGSTDTQYF. The DNA for the CDR3 is TGTGCCAGCAACGGGGGTAGCACAGATACGCAGTATTTT. This chain uses TRBV27 with TRBJ2-3; possible D gene TRBD2, 6 bases. The length of the CDR3 is 13 residues. V lost 7 bases to trimming and J lost 0 bases, with 8 bases between them. Germline V gives CDR1 MNHEY, CDR2 SMNVEV (reference sequence).

The V gene is TRBV7-9, the J gene TRBJ2-2; D gene unclear. Germline V gives CDR1 SEHNR, CDR2 FQNEAQ (reference sequence). The CDR3 loop spans 12 amino acids. V was trimmed by 3 bases and J by 5 bases, leaving 4 bases between them. The CDR3 DNA sequence: TGTGCCAGCAGCTTCGGTACCGGGGAGCTGTTTTTT. Its protein is CASSFGTGELFF.

The CDR3 nucleotides are TGCGCCAGCAGCTTGGTGGGTCGGCGGGACGAGCAGTACTTC. Protein: CASSLVGRRDEQYF. The rearrangement uses TRBV5-1 and TRBJ2-7; perhaps TRBD2 as D (5 bases). Germline values: CDR1 SGHRS, CDR2 YFSETQ. Trimming stripped 0 bases from V and 5 bases from J, with 12 bases between. The CDR3 has 14 residues.

This chain connects TRBV2 to TRBJ2-5, with 7 bases that match TRBD1. Germline-derived CDR1 and CDR2 are SNHLY and FYNNEI. The V segment lost 7 bases and the J segment 2 bases; nucleotides outside the gene matches: 10. This CDR3 is 15 amino acids long. The CDR3 protein is CASTLGAGGQETQYF. CDR3 DNA: TGTGCCAGCACCCTAGGGGCAGGGGGACAAGAGACCCAGTACTTC.

The gene calls are TRBV30 and TRBJ1-3; D call uncertain. Trimming cost V 3 bases and J 6 bases, with 15 bases left between them. The CDR3 runs 14 residues. The germline CDR1 and CDR2 sequences are GTSNPN and SVGIG (reference sequence). The CDR3 is CAWSPGVLVNTIYF. The CDR3 DNA sequence: TGTGCCTGGAGCCCTGGGGTACTTGTAAACACCATATATTTT.

The V call is TRBV7-2, the J call TRBJ1-1; D might be TRBD1 (5 bases). V lost 4 bases and J 4 bases, leaving 19 bases between the germline ends. CDR1 and CDR2 (germline): SGHTA, FQGNSA. This CDR3 has 16 amino acids. Written as DNA, the CDR3 is TGTGCCAGCAGCTATCCCGGGACGACCGTGGGCACTGAAGCTTTCTTT. Translation: CASSYPGTTVGTEAFF.

The chain recombines TRBV23-1 with TRBJ2-2; D unclear. TRBV23-1 is treated as an ORF (open reading frame) with a function not yet certain. The CDR3 has 14 residues. V was pared by 3 bases and J by 0 bases, with 5 bases between. The CDR3 sequence: CASSQSPNTGELFF. The CDR3 nucleotides are TGCGCCAGCAGTCAGAGCCCGAACACCGGGGAGCTGTTTTTT.

CDR3 coding DNA: TGTGCCAGCAGCCCCGATCATAACACCCTCCACTTT. This sequence encodes CASSPDHNTLHF. The chain uses TRBV11-2 and TRBJ1-6; D unclear. The germline V and J ends were trimmed by 5 bases and 14 bases, with 13 bases remaining between them. Germline V gene sequence: CDR1 SGHAT, CDR2 FQNNGV. This CDR3 region has 12 residues.

For this clone: Other DNA sequences of this sample code for an identical CDR3. The chain is built from TRBV6-1 and TRBJ1-5, with no clear D. The CDR3 totals 13 residues. Germline CDR1 is MNHNS and CDR2 is SASEGT. V was clipped by 3 bases and J by 5 bases, with 8 bases between them. The CDR3 protein is CASSDRSDQPQHF. CDR3 DNA: TGTGCCAGCAGTGACCGTTCTGATCAGCCCCAGCATTTT.

The count of this clone is one. The chain has TRBV5-8 and TRBJ2-3, with 8 bases lining up with TRBD1. The CDR3 length is 15 residues. Germline CDR1 SGHTS, CDR2 YDEGEE. V dropped 4 bases and J dropped 2; count of bases not matched to a gene: 6. CDR3 bases: TGTGCCAGCAGCCCCGGACAGGGACCCACAGATACGCAGTATTTT. Amino acids: CASSPGQGPTDTQYF. Full variable domain (remainder filled in from reference TRBV5-8 and TRBJ2-3): EAGVTQSPTHLIKTRGQQATLRCSPISGHTSVYWYQQALGLGLQFLLWYDEGEERNRGNFPPRFSGRQFPNYSSELNVNALELEDSALYLCASSPGQGPTDTQYFGPGTRLTVL.

The rearrangement links TRBV5-5 to TRBJ1-5; D is ambiguous. The ends were cut back, 0 bases at V and 7 bases at J, with 11 bases in the middle. Germline assignment: CDR1 SGHKS and CDR2 YYEKEE (reference sequence). CDR3 length: 14 amino acids. CDR3 sequence (DNA): TGTGCCAGCAGCTTGGGGACCCCTAGGCAGCCCCAGCATTTT. This sequence encodes CASSLGTPRQPQHF.

The chain employs TRBV27 and TRBJ2-7; 11 bases map to TRBD2. Germline trimming cut 3 bases from V and 5 bases from J; bases unmatched to any gene: 6. Germline assignment: CDR1 MNHEY and CDR2 SMNVEV (reference sequence). The CDR3 runs 15 residues. DNA of the CDR3: TGTGCCAGCAGTTTTAGGCCTAGCGGGAGGAACGAGCAGTACTTC. Translating it yields CASSFRPSGRNEQYF.

The rearrangement joins TRBV27 to TRBJ1-6; D remains unclear. Germline loops: CDR1 MNHEY, CDR2 SMNVEV (reference sequence). The length of the CDR3 is 16 residues. V lost 5 bases, J lost 0 bases, and 11 bases lay in between. Here the CDR3 DNA reads TGTGCCAGCAGTGGGCCGGTGGGCTCCTATAATTCACCCCTCCACTTT. Residues: CASSGPVGSYNSPLHF.

The chain uses TRBV10-3 and TRBJ1-2; D may be TRBD1 (6 bases). Trimming cost V 5 bases and J 8 bases, with 15 bases left between them. Germline assignment: CDR1 ENHRY and CDR2 SYGVKD. The CDR3 loop spans 13 amino acids. CDR3 loop: CAISYQGTRGYTF. In DNA, the CDR3 is TGTGCCATCAGTTATCAGGGGACCCGGGGCTACACCTTC.

The chain employs TRBV2 and TRBJ2-5; no definite D call. Germline V gene sequence: CDR1 SNHLY, CDR2 FYNNEI. The CDR3 is 13 amino acids. Trimming removed 4 bases at V and 7 bases at J, with 13 bases between. The CDR3 sequence: CASSGSPLGTQYF. CDR3 sequence (DNA): TGTGCCAGCAGTGGGAGTCCCCTCGGGACCCAGTACTTC.

This chain links TRBV5-6 with TRBJ2-4; 9 positions agree with TRBD1. Germline CDR1 SGHDT, CDR2 YYEEEE. After removal of 2 bases from V and 5 bases from J, the junction contained 5 bases not matched to a gene. This CDR3 contains 15 residues. CDR3 in DNA: TGTGCCAGCAGCTTACCGGGACAGGGAGAAAACATTCAGTACTTC. This gives the protein CASSLPGQGENIQYF.

To note about this clone: Compared with germline, one end of the junction differs, possibly owing to a read error. This chain connects TRBV7-7 to TRBJ2-1; D ambiguous. CDR3 length: 15 residues. Germline V gene data show CDR1 as SSHAT and CDR2 as FNYEAQ (reference sequence). CDR3 DNA: TGTGCTAGCAGCTTAGGAAACGGGCGCTACAATGAGCAGTTCTTC. Amino acids: CASSLGNGRYNEQFF.

By sample share, this clone is medium-sized. At the DNA level, this CDR3 is encoded by other sequences in the same sample as well. The rearrangement links TRBV5-4 to TRBJ1-5; no clear D. V lost 2 bases and J lost 1, with 10 bases in between. This CDR3 is 15 amino acids long. Germline V lookup: CDR1 SGHNT, CDR2 YYREEE (reference sequence). CDR3 coding DNA: TGTGCCAGCAGCTTCGACCCCGGCAGCAATCAGCCCCAGCATTTT. It yields the protein CASSFDPGSNQPQHF.

The chain links TRBV2 to TRBJ2-5, with no clear D. The ends were cut back, 4 bases at V and 3 bases at J, with 18 bases in the middle. CDR1 and CDR2 (germline): SNHLY, FYNNEI. The CDR3 is 16 residues long. As DNA, the CDR3 is TGTGCCAGCAGTGCCCGGATGCCCTACCTTGAAGAGACCCAGTACTTC. It is translated as CASSARMPYLEETQYF.

The J gene is TRBJ1-1, the V gene TRBV11-2; 8 positions agree with TRBD1. The trim removed 2 bases at V and 4 bases at J, leaving 6 bases unmatched. CDR1 is SGHAT and CDR2 is FQNNGV in the germline V gene. The CDR3 sequence is 15 residues long. The CDR3: CASSLSLDRATEAFF. CDR3 DNA: TGTGCCAGCAGCTTATCTCTGGACAGGGCCACTGAAGCTTTCTTT.

This chain joins TRBV28 and TRBJ2-7; 7 positions agree with TRBD2. Per the germline V gene, CDR1 is MDHEN and CDR2 is SYDVKM. CDR3 length: 14 residues. The J segment lost 0 bases and the V segment lost 6 bases, leaving 5 bases of the junction unmatched. CDR3 residues: CASRGSGASYEQYF. CDR3 nucleotides: TGTGCCAGCAGGGGAAGCGGGGCCTCCTACGAGCAGTACTTC.

In its sample, this clone was seen a few times. V and J are TRBV15 and TRBJ1-1; D not certain. V was shortened by 7 bases and J by 3 bases, with 15 bases between the two germline ends. Per germline, CDR1 LNHNV and CDR2 YYDKDF (reference sequence). CDR3 length: 14 residues. The CDR3 DNA follows: TGTGCCACCAAGCGTGTTGGGCAGGACACTGAAGCTTTCTTT. Its translation is CATKRVGQDTEAFF.

The chain is built from TRBV14 and TRBJ1-1, with D hard to call. The V end lost 3 bases, the J end lost 8 bases, and 13 bases lay between the germline ends. Germline V gene data show CDR1 as SGHDN and CDR2 as FVKESK. This CDR3 contains 13 residues. DNA of the CDR3: TGTGCCAGCAGCCACCCTGGACGTAAAGAAGCTTTCTTT. Translated, it gives CASSHPGRKEAFF.